The clone carrying this T cell receptor beta chain was counted many times. These data are taken from a study of breast tumors, draining lymph nodes, adjacent tissues. TCRdb passed the multiplex PCR reads through MiXCR, listing each CDR3 protein once. The sample has 85,000 to 120,000 distinct CDR3 sequences; around 30% are singletons. Breast cancer patients provided tissue from their axillary draining lymph nodes. The CDR3 is 15 residues long. Trimming left V 7 bases short and J 5 bases short, with 20 bases between. Germline V gives CDR1 LNHDA, CDR2 SQIVND (reference sequence). What was sequenced was axillary lymph node tissue. The chain couples TRBV19 to TRBJ1-2, with D maybe TRBD1 (6 bases). The sequence was collected from a female donor with breast cancer. Some clones in this sample may be carry-over from other donors' samples. The CDR3 DNA sequence: TGTGCCAGTAATCCGGGGGGCAGTTTGGGGTATGGCTACACCTTC. Translating it yields CASNPGGSLGYGYTF.